The 14 T cell receptor beta chains listed next were all sequenced from one sample in a study of OX40 agonist ivuxolimab in advanced cancers. Clones were read by immunoSEQ multiplex PCR, and TCRdb kept only the in-frame ones, dropping some. The sample includes more than 75,000 clones, under 85% of them seen just once. The sample consisted of CD4+ or CD8+ T cells sorted from blood, taken in a trial of the OX40 agonist ivuxolimab. Receptors originate from an adult with an advanced solid tumor such as melanoma, head and neck, liver or kidney cancer.

This chain links TRBV20-1 with TRBJ2-5; no reliable D call. Germline lookup yields CDR1 DFQATT and CDR2 SNEGSKA (reference sequence). V lost 3 bases to trimming and J lost 4 bases, with 3 bases between them. This CDR3 is 10 amino acids long. This CDR3 is CSARTETQYF. In DNA, the CDR3 is TGCAGTGCTAGGACAGAGACCCAGTACTTC.

The CDR3 loop reads CAISESTLAEGDTDTQYF. In DNA, the CDR3 is TGTGCCATCAGTGAGTCGACACTAGCGGAGGGAGACACAGATACGCAGTATTTT. V and J are TRBV10-3 and TRBJ2-3; the match to TRBD2 covers 8 bases. This CDR3 region has 18 residues. The ends lost 0 bases at V and 2 bases at J; junction bases unmatched: 10. Germline lookup yields CDR1 ENHRY and CDR2 SYGVKD.

The chain employs TRBV5-4 and TRBJ2-7, with 11 positions matching TRBD2. Germline values: CDR1 SGHNT, CDR2 YYREEE (reference sequence). The V and J ends lost 2 bases and 4 bases, in that order; junction bases with no gene match: 17. The CDR3 runs 19 residues. In DNA, the CDR3 is TGTGCCAGCAGCTTTCACCGGGGGATAGCGGGGGGGCCAGGGTACGAGCAGTACTTC. It translates to CASSFHRGIAGGPGYEQYF.

In this sample, this clone turned up once. The chain links TRBV5-1 to TRBJ2-5; possible D gene TRBD1, 5 bases. V lost 1 base and J 1 base, leaving 5 bases between the germline ends. The germline V gene has CDR1 SGHRS and CDR2 YFSETQ. The CDR3 length is 13 residues. CDR3 sequence (DNA): TGCGCCAGCAGCTTGAGGGGCCAAGAGACCCAGTACTTC. Encoded protein: CASSLRGQETQYF.

V gene TRBV10-3 combines with J gene TRBJ2-1; 10 nucleotides align to TRBD2. From germline, CDR1 is ENHRY and CDR2 SYGVKD. Trimming cost V 6 bases and J 1 base; bases outside gene matches: 3. This CDR3 contains 15 residues. This CDR3 is CAIRASGSSYNEQFF. The DNA of the CDR3 is TGTGCCATCAGGGCTAGCGGGAGTTCCTACAATGAGCAGTTCTTC.

V usage is TRBV10-2 and J usage is TRBJ2-3, with D perhaps given as TRBD1 or TRBD2 (6 bases each). The germline V gene has CDR1 WSHSY and CDR2 SAAADI. The ends were cut back, 3 bases at V and 0 bases at J, with 7 bases in the middle. This CDR3 is built from 14 residues. The DNA of the CDR3 is TGCGCCAGCAGTGACGGGGGCAGCACAGATACGCAGTATTTT. Encoded protein: CASSDGGSTDTQYF.

The genes are TRBV18 and TRBJ2-7; D perhaps matches TRBD1 (6 bases). Germline CDR1 KGHSH, CDR2 LQKENI. V shed 6 bases and J shed 0 bases, with 9 bases lying between them. The CDR3 has 13 residues. Here the CDR3 DNA reads TGTGCCAGCTCGTCGGACAGCTCCTACGAGCAGTACTTC. It encodes CASSSDSSYEQYF. Based on the CDR3 plus reference TRBV18 and TRBJ2-7, the full variable domain is NAGVMQNPRHLVRRRGQEARLRCSPMKGHSHVYWYRQLPEEGLKFMVYLQKENIIDESGMPKERFSAEFPKEGPSILRIQQVVRGDSAAYFCASSSDSSYEQYFGPGTRLTVT.

DNA of the CDR3: TGTGCCAGCAGTTACTCGAGGGGCCAAAATCAGCCCCAGCATTTT. Its translation is CASSYSRGQNQPQHF. The chain has TRBV6-5 and TRBJ1-5; D perhaps matches TRBD1 (5 bases). The V gene lost 0 bases and the J gene lost 4 bases, with 10 bases spanning the gap. The CDR3 has 15 amino acids. Germline V gene data show CDR1 as MNHEY and CDR2 as SVGAGI.

The V gene is TRBV7-2, the J gene TRBJ2-2; D may be TRBD2 (5 bases). Germline V gene data show CDR1 as SGHTA and CDR2 as FQGNSA. V lost 1 base to trimming and J lost 0 bases, with 15 bases between them. This CDR3 is built from 18 residues. The CDR3 sequence: CASSLEVRLQPNTGELFF. The DNA for the CDR3 is TGTGCCAGCAGCTTAGAAGTCCGACTACAGCCGAACACCGGGGAGCTGTTTTTT.

The CDR3 coding sequence is TGTGCCAGCAGACCTAGCGGGGGCTCAGATACGCAGTATTTT. Translation gives CASRPSGGSDTQYF. The chain recombines TRBV6-5 with TRBJ2-3, with 10 bases aligning to TRBD2. The CDR3 spans 14 residues. Germline CDR1 is MNHEY and CDR2 is SVGAGI. V shed 6 bases and J 4 bases; nucleotides not matched to a gene: 4.

CDR3 sequence reads: CASTPSTTGELFF. CDR3 sequence (DNA): TGTGCCAGTACCCCCTCCACCACCGGGGAGCTGTTTTTT. V gene TRBV19 combines with J gene TRBJ2-2, with unresolved D. This CDR3 has 13 amino acids. CDR1 and CDR2 (germline): LNHDA, SQIVND (reference sequence). The V end was cut by 7 bases, the J end by 4 bases, with 10 bases between.

The rearrangement links TRBV19 to TRBJ1-2, with 8 bases lining up with TRBD1. The CDR3 spans 17 residues. CDR1 is LNHDA, CDR2 SQIVND, per germline (reference sequence). Losses at the gene ends were 5 bases for V and 5 bases for J; bases not matched to a gene: 16. The CDR3 here is CASSPNLPRTGGYGYTF. The CDR3 bases are TGTGCCAGTAGTCCAAACCTACCCCGCACAGGGGGATATGGCTACACCTTC. Supplemented by reference TRBV19 and TRBJ1-2, the full variable domain reads DGGITQSPKYLFRKEGQNVTLSCEQNLNHDAMYWYRQDPGQGLRLIYYSQIVNDFQKGDIAEGYSVSREKKESFPLTVTSAQKNPTAFYLCASSPNLPRTGGYGYTFGSGTRLTVV.

In this sample, this clone turned up once. V is TRBV19 and J is TRBJ2-7, with TRBD1 identical over 9 bases. Germline CDR1 reads LNHDA; CDR2 reads SQIVND (reference sequence). The CDR3 extends over 14 amino acids. Unmatched junction bases numbered 6, after V lost 4 bases and J lost 5 bases. This CDR3 reads CASSTVDRGHEQYF. CDR3 sequence (DNA): TGTGCCAGTAGTACCGTGGACAGGGGCCACGAGCAGTACTTC.

This clone was counted once. This sequence joins TRBV5-6 and TRBJ2-1; 10 bases line up with TRBD2. The V gene's germline CDR1 is SGHDT and CDR2 YYEEEE. The CDR3 has 15 residues. Losses at the gene ends were 6 bases for V and 6 bases for J; bases not matched to a gene: 9. The CDR3 DNA reads TGTGCCAGCACCATGGGGTCTAGCGGGGGCAATGAGCAGTTCTTC. Amino acid sequence: CASTMGSSGGNEQFF.